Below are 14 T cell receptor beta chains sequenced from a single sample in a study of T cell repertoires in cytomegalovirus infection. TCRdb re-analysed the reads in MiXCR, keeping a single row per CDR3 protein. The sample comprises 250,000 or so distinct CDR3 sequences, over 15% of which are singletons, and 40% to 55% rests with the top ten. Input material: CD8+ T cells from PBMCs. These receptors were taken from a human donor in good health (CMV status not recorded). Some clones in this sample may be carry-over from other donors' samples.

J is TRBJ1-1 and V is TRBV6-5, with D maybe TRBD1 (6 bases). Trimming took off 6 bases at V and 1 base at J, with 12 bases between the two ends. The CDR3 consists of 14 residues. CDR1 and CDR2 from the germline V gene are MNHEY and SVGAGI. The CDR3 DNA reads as TGTGCCAGCAGCTGGGACATTGAGAACACTGAAGCTTTCTTT. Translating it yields CASSWDIENTEAFF.

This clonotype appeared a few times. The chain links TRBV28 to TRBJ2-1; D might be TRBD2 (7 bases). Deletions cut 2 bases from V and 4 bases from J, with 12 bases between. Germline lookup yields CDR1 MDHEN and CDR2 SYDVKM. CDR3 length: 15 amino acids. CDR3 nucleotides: TGTGCCAGCAGTTTACGAGGGGGGGGTTACAATGAGCAGTTCTTC. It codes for CASSLRGGGYNEQFF.

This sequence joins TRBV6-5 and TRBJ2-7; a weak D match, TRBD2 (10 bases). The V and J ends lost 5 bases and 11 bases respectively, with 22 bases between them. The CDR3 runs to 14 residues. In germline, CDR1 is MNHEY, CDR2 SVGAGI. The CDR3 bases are TGTGCCAGCAGTCAGGACAGGGGTGGACTAGCGGAGTACTTC. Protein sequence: CASSQDRGGLAEYF.

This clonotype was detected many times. The CDR3 nucleotides read TGTGCCAGCAGCTTAGTCGACAGTTGGAATGAAAAACTGTTTTTT. As protein: CASSLVDSWNEKLFF. The V gene is TRBV11-2, the J gene TRBJ1-4; D may be TRBD1 (5 bases). Trimming took 1 base from V and 5 from J, leaving 11 bases between them. Germline CDR1 and CDR2: SGHAT and FQNNGV. The CDR3 runs 15 residues.

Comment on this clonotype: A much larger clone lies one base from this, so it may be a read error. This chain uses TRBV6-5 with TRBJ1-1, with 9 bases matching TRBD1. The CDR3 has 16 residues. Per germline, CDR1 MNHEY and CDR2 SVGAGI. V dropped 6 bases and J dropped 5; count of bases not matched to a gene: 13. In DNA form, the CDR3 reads TGTGCCAGCAGCAGCACCCCGGGACAGGGCGTTACTGAAGCTTTCTTT. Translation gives CASSSTPGQGVTEAFF.

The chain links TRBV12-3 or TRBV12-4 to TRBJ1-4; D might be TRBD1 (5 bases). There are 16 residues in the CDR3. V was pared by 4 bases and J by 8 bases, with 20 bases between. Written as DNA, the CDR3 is TGTGCCAGCAGTTCCACTGGGGGGGGGGTGGTGGAAAAACTGTTTTTT. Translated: CASSSTGGGVVEKLFF.

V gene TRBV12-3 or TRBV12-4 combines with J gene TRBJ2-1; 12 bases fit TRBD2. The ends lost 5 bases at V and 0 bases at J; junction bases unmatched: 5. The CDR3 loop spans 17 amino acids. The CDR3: CASSGLAGTSSYNEQFF. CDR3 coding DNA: TGTGCCAGCAGTGGACTAGCGGGGACAAGCTCCTACAATGAGCAGTTCTTC.

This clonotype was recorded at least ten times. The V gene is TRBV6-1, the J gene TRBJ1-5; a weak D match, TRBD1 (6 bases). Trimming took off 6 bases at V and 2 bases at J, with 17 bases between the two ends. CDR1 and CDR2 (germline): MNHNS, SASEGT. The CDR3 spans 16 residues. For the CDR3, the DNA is TGTGCCAGCAGCAGACCGGGACAATGGGGCAATCAGCCCCAGCATTTT. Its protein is CASSRPGQWGNQPQHF.

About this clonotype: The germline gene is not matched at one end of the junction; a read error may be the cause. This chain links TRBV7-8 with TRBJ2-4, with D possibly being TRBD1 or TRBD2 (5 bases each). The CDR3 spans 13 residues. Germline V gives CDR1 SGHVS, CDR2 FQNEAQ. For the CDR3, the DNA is TGTGCCAGCAGCCCGGCCGGGACCCACGACATTCCCTTC. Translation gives CASSPAGTHDIPF.

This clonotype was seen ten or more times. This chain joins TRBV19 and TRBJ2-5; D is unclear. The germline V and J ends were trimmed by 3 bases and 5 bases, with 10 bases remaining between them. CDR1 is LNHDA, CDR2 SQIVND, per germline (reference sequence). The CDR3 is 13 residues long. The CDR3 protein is CASSIWLTETQYF. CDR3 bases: TGTGCCAGTAGTATTTGGCTGACGGAGACCCAGTACTTC.

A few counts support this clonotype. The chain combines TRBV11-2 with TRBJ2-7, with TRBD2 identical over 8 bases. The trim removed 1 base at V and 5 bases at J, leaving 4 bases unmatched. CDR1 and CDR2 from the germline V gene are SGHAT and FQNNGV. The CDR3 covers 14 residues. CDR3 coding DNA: TGTGCCAGCAGCTTAGCCAGCGGGGGAAACGAGCAGTACTTC. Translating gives CASSLASGGNEQYF.

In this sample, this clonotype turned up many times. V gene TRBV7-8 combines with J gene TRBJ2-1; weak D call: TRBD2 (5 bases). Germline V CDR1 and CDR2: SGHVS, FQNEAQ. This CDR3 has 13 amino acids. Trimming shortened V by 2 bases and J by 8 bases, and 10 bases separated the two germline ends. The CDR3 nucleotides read TGTGCCAGCAGCTTAAGTGTGAGGGATGAGCAGTTCTTC. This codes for CASSLSVRDEQFF.

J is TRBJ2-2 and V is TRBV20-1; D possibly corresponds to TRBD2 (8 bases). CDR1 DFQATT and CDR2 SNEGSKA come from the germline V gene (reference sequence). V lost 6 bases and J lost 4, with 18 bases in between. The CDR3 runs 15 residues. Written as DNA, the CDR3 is TGCAGTGCAAGGGGGCGGGGGGCCACCACCGGGGAGCTGTTTTTT. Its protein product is CSARGRGATTGELFF.

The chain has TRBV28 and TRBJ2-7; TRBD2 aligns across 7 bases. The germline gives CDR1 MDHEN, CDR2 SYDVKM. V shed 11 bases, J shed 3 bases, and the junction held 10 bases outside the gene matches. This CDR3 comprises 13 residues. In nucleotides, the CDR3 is TGTGCCGCTAGGGAGGGTTTGGGCTACGAGCAGTACTTC. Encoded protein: CAAREGLGYEQYF.